The present entry profiles one T cell receptor (beta chain) with its context. The antigen remains undetermined. TCRdb's copy holds only in-frame clones and misses some; the assay was immunoSEQ multiplex PCR. The sample lists 140,000 or so clones, more than 90% occurring once. The entry originates in a study of T cell responses to AZD1222 COVID-19 vaccine. Overall study findings and caveats: White British people made up most donors, females outnumbered males, and clonal diversity was possibly underestimated.

The ends lost 2 bases at V and 3 bases at J; junction bases unmatched: 3. Germline V CDR1 and CDR2: LNHDA, SQIVND (reference sequence). This CDR3 has 15 amino acids. The TCR originated in an adult in good health. The chain is built from TRBV19 and TRBJ1-4, with 7 nucleotides matching TRBD1. Material: peripheral blood, obtained on day 0 of AZD1222 vaccination. The CDR3 region has the DNA TGTGCCAGTAGTATATCAGGACAGGCTAATGAAAAACTGTTTTTT. This sequence encodes CASSISGQANEKLFF.